The 32 T cell receptor beta chains below come from one sample, sequenced in a study of CD8 T cells in ankylosing spondylitis. TCRdb reprocessed the 5' RACE reads with MiXCR, giving one entry per CDR3 protein. The sample records over 200,000 distinct CDR3 sequences, approximately 20% being singletons. Study-wide results and caveats: Ankylosing spondylitis blood seemed to carry a telltale TCR beta motif made of under ten highly homologous variants.

These TCRs are of unknown antigen specificity. The sequenced sample was blood, either unsorted or a sorted T cell fraction (not recorded which). These TCRs come from a male donor with ankylosing spondylitis.

This sequence joins TRBV9 and TRBJ2-7, with D unresolved. Germline V gives CDR1 SGDLS, CDR2 YYNGEE. The CDR3 loop spans 11 amino acids. The V and J ends lost 7 bases and 3 bases respectively, with 8 bases between them. The CDR3 region has the DNA TGTGCCAGCGGGTCCCTCTACGAGCAGTACTTC. It yields the protein CASGSLYEQYF. The full variable domain, rest sourced from reference TRBV9 and TRBJ2-7, is DSGVTQTPKHLITATGQRVTLRCSPRSGDLSVYWYQQSLDQGLQFLIQYYNGEERAKGNILERFSAQQFPDLHSELNLSSLELGDSALYFCASGSLYEQYFGPGTRLTVT.

The sample holds a few counts of this clonotype. This chain links TRBV6-1 with TRBJ1-1; D possibly corresponds to TRBD1 (6 bases). CDR1 and CDR2 (germline): MNHNS, SASEGT. The V and J ends lost 8 bases and 2 bases respectively, with 15 bases between them. The CDR3 runs to 14 residues. CDR3 DNA: TGTGCCAGCCATCGGACAGAGATCAACACTGAAGCTTTCTTT. Translated, it gives CASHRTEINTEAFF.

This chain connects TRBV2 to TRBJ2-7, with D perhaps matching TRBD1 or TRBD2 (5 bases each). This CDR3 contains 16 residues. Germline CDR1 SNHLY, CDR2 FYNNEI. Trimming removed 3 bases from V and 13 bases from J, with 28 bases in between. In nucleotides, the CDR3 is TGTGCCAGCAGTGATCAAACGTCCGGGGCGAATCTGGGTAGATACTTC. It yields the protein CASSDQTSGANLGRYF.

This chain links TRBV20-1 with TRBJ2-7; a possible D gene is TRBD1 (5 bases). The V end was cut by 6 bases, the J end by 3 bases, with 18 bases between. The CDR3 runs 14 residues. Looked up from germline, CDR1 is DFQATT and CDR2 is SNEGSKA (reference sequence). The CDR3 DNA is TGCAGTGCCCTTCCCCTTACAGGCCTCTACGAGCAGTACTTC. Its translation: CSALPLTGLYEQYF.

In regard to this clonotype: An end of the junction does not agree with germline; a read error may underlie this. Written as DNA, the CDR3 is TGCGCCAGCATCTTGGCACCGCCTTGGGGGATGCCCCCCTACAATGAGCAGTTCTTC. Translation: CASILAPPWGMPPYNEQFF. The V call is TRBV5-1, the J call TRBJ2-1; D is perhaps TRBD1 or TRBD2 (5 bases each). CDR1 is SGHRS, CDR2 YFSETQ, per germline. The CDR3 contains 19 residues.

This clonotype was observed many times. The CDR3 reads CAISESRTGAYEQYF. CDR3 DNA sequence: TGTGCCATCAGTGAGTCTCGGACAGGGGCCTACGAGCAGTACTTC. The chain employs TRBV10-3 and TRBJ2-7, with 9 positions matching TRBD1. CDR1 is ENHRY and CDR2 is SYGVKD in the germline V gene. V was pared by 0 bases and J by 2 bases, with 2 bases of the junction left unmatched. The CDR3 has 15 amino acids.

This clonotype was counted a few times. The chain uses TRBV4-3 and TRBJ1-4; D is perhaps TRBD1 (5 bases). Germline loops: CDR1 LGHNA, CDR2 YSLEER. V lost 4 bases, J lost 8 bases, and 20 bases lay in between. The CDR3 sequence is 16 residues long. This CDR3 is CASSLRLGTPGEKLFF. In nucleotides, the CDR3 is TGCGCCAGCAGCCTCCGTTTAGGGACCCCAGGGGAAAAACTGTTTTTT.

The table lists this clonotype with a few counts. The chain recombines TRBV12-3 or TRBV12-4 with TRBJ1-1, with D hard to call. The CDR3 extends over 18 amino acids. The V and J ends lost 2 bases and 2 bases respectively, with 21 bases between them. CDR3 DNA sequence: TGTGCCAGCAGTTTATACCTGCTCGACGGCTTCACCAACACTGAAGCTTTCTTT. It codes for CASSLYLLDGFTNTEAFF.

A few counts support this clonotype. A read error may produce the germline difference seen at one junction end. The chain carries TRBV7-7 and TRBJ2-1; D call uncertain. CDR1 is SSHAT and CDR2 is FNYEAQ in the germline V gene (reference sequence). The CDR3 is 15 residues long. CDR3 coding DNA: TGTGCTAGCAGCCCTACAACGAGCTCCTACAATGAGCAGTTCTTC. It codes for CASSPTTSSYNEQFF.

V usage is TRBV7-3 and J usage is TRBJ1-5, with 10 bases that match TRBD1. CDR1 is SGHTA, CDR2 FQGTGA, per germline. V shed 2 bases and J 5 bases; nucleotides not matched to a gene: 6. This CDR3 comprises 16 residues. The CDR3 nucleotides are TGTGCCAGCAGCTTACCGGGGACAGGGGATGATCAGCCCCAGCATTTT. It codes for CASSLPGTGDDQPQHF.

The genes are TRBV29-1 and TRBJ1-4, with D unclear. The germline V and J ends were trimmed by 4 bases and 10 bases, with 10 bases remaining between them. Germline V gene sequence: CDR1 SQVTM, CDR2 ANQGSEA. This CDR3 region has 11 residues. The CDR3 region is CSVASWGKLFF. The CDR3 DNA sequence: TGCAGCGTTGCGAGTTGGGGAAAACTGTTTTTT.

This clonotype turned up a few times. This chain uses TRBV2 with TRBJ1-1, with TRBD1 identical over 7 bases. From germline, CDR1 is SNHLY and CDR2 FYNNEI. The CDR3 is 14 amino acids. V lost 11 bases and J lost 0; bases outside the gene matches: 9. The CDR3 spells CALRDSGMNTEAFF. The CDR3, as DNA: TGTGCCCTCCGGGACAGCGGAATGAACACTGAAGCTTTCTTT.

This clonotype was seen ten or more times. The chain carries TRBV5-6 and TRBJ2-7; the D gene is possibly TRBD2 (6 bases). Trimming left V 7 bases short and J 3 bases short, with 20 bases between. Germline V gene data show CDR1 as SGHDT and CDR2 as YYEEEE. This CDR3 spans 15 amino acids. CDR3 amino acids: CASHGIGGKYYEQYF. As DNA, the CDR3 is TGTGCCAGCCATGGTATCGGGGGAAAGTACTACGAGCAGTACTTC.

J is TRBJ2-1 and V is TRBV3-1; weak D call: TRBD2 (6 bases). The germline V gene encodes CDR1 LGHDT and CDR2 YNNKEL (reference sequence). The CDR3 length is 15 residues. Trimming took 1 base from V and 5 from J, leaving 12 bases between them. The DNA of the CDR3 is TGTGCCAGCAGCCAAGTCTCGGGGGAACACAATGAGCAGTTCTTC. As protein: CASSQVSGEHNEQFF.

This clonotype was counted between two and nine times. The gene calls are TRBV5-1 and TRBJ2-1, with 8 bases fitting TRBD2. Trimming cost V 0 bases and J 8 bases; bases outside gene matches: 16. Germline assignment: CDR1 SGHRS and CDR2 YFSETQ. The CDR3 spans 18 residues. The CDR3 nucleotides read TGCGCCAGCAGCTTGGCCCCTAGCCGGGGGGGGTATACGGATGAGCAGTTCTTC. Translated, it gives CASSLAPSRGGYTDEQFF.

This chain links TRBV29-1 with TRBJ1-1, with unresolved D. CDR1 and CDR2 (germline): SQVTM, ANQGSEA. The CDR3 covers 12 residues. V lost 7 bases and J 0 bases, leaving 9 bases between the germline ends. CDR3 amino acids: CSGNFMNTEAFF. CDR3 coding DNA: TGCAGCGGGAATTTTATGAACACTGAAGCTTTCTTT.

The chain has TRBV27 and TRBJ2-5, with 13 bases matching TRBD2. J was trimmed by 5 bases and V by 6 bases; bases with no gene match: 6. The CDR3 runs 15 residues. Germline V gene lookup returns CDR1 MNHEY and CDR2 SMNVEV (reference sequence). CDR3 nucleotide sequence: TGTGCCAGCAGCCCGGGACTAGCGGGACGGGAGACCCAGTACTTC. Protein: CASSPGLAGRETQYF.

The gene calls are TRBV28 and TRBJ2-7; 7 nucleotides line up with TRBD1. V shed 5 bases and J 4 bases; nucleotides not matched to a gene: 5. Germline CDR1 MDHEN, CDR2 SYDVKM. This CDR3 is built from 13 residues. The CDR3 is CASSQGQNYEQYF. The CDR3 DNA is TGTGCCAGCAGTCAGGGACAGAATTACGAGCAGTACTTC.

This clonotype was counted between two and nine times. The chain carries TRBV21-1 and TRBJ1-3. TRBV21-1 represents a pseudogene. The CDR3 has 13 amino acids. CDR3 amino acids: CASNRWPGNTIYF. Written as DNA, the CDR3 is TGTGCCAGCAACCGGTGGCCTGGAAACACCATATATTTT.

This clonotype was found a few times. This sequence joins TRBV5-1 and TRBJ1-1, with D tentatively TRBD1 (6 bases). Between the trimmed V and J ends, which lost 2 bases and 4 bases, there was a span of 15 bases. Germline lookup yields CDR1 SGHRS and CDR2 YFSETQ. The CDR3 totals 15 residues. For the CDR3, the DNA is TGCGCCAGCAGCTTTACAGGGTCGGGTGGCACTGAAGCTTTCTTT. It codes for CASSFTGSGGTEAFF.

Here the CDR3 DNA reads TGTGCCAGCAGTTTAGTAGGTCCGAGGGACGGATACAATGAGCAGTTCTTC. Its translation is CASSLVGPRDGYNEQFF. V is TRBV27 and J is TRBJ2-1, with D perhaps matching TRBD1 or TRBD2 (5 bases each). V lost 2 bases and J 4 bases, leaving 18 bases between the germline ends. CDR3 length equals 17 residues. Germline V gene sequence: CDR1 MNHEY, CDR2 SMNVEV (reference sequence).

This clonotype was seen only a few times. The J gene is TRBJ2-3, the V gene TRBV7-9; perhaps TRBD2 as D (6 bases). CDR3 length: 17 amino acids. Trimming took off 4 bases at V and 1 base at J, with 18 bases between the two ends. CDR1 is SEHNR, CDR2 FQNEAQ, per germline (reference sequence). CDR3 sequence: CASSSRVGTERTDTQYF. The CDR3 DNA follows: TGTGCCAGCAGCTCCAGGGTCGGGACTGAACGCACAGATACGCAGTATTTT.

Turning to this clonotype: This sequence may be a read error, since a much larger clone differs from it by one base. The rearrangement joins TRBV4-3 to TRBJ1-2, with D unresolved. V was trimmed by 1 base and J by 4 bases, leaving 10 bases between them. This CDR3 has 14 residues. The germline V gene encodes CDR1 LGHNA and CDR2 YSLEER. This CDR3 is CASSQVRQAYGYTF. CDR3 nucleotides: TGCGCCAGCAGCCAAGTTAGGCAGGCCTATGGCTACACCTTC.

Here the CDR3 DNA reads TGTGCCAGCAGTGAAGAAGAGTCGTTCTCCTACGAGCAGTACTTC. Residues: CASSEEESFSYEQYF. The J gene is TRBJ2-7, the V gene TRBV6-1; D is unresolved. CDR1 and CDR2 from the germline V gene are MNHNS and SASEGT. Trimming left V 1 base short and J 0 bases short, with 10 bases between. This CDR3 has 15 residues.

This clonotype was seen a few times. The chain has TRBV11-1 and TRBJ2-3; 7 positions agree with TRBD2. The V gene's germline CDR1 is SGHAT and CDR2 FQDESV (reference sequence). The V gene end was trimmed by 1 base and the J gene end by 5 bases; junction bases not matched to a gene: 3. This CDR3 spans 14 amino acids. The CDR3 spells CASSLDGEGDTQYF. For the CDR3, the DNA is TGTGCCAGCAGCTTAGACGGGGAGGGAGATACGCAGTATTTT.

In this sample, this clonotype turned up a few times. The rearrangement joins TRBV25-1 to TRBJ1-2, with a weak D call TRBD1 (6 bases). Germline CDR1 reads MGHDK; CDR2 reads SYGVNS. The CDR3 is 13 residues long. V was cut by 7 bases and J by 8 bases, with 17 bases left in between. CDR3 sequence: CASTDSGARGYTF. As DNA, the CDR3 is TGTGCCAGCACGGACTCGGGGGCCCGAGGCTACACCTTC.

This clonotype showed up many times. CDR3 loop: CSARSELAEAFF. DNA for the CDR3: TGCAGTGCTAGAAGTGAACTGGCTGAAGCTTTCTTT. The V gene is TRBV20-1, the J gene TRBJ1-1; D unresolved. CDR1 and CDR2 (germline): DFQATT, SNEGSKA (reference sequence). V lost 2 bases and J 6 bases, leaving 10 bases between the germline ends. The CDR3 totals 12 residues.

This sequence joins TRBV4-1 and TRBJ2-2, with 9 nucleotides matching TRBD2. CDR1 and CDR2 from the germline V gene are MGHRA and YSYEKL. The CDR3 has 17 residues. Trimming removed 1 base from V and 8 bases from J; junction bases left unmatched: 11. The CDR3 reads CASSQVGLAPREGELFF. DNA for the CDR3: TGCGCCAGCAGCCAAGTTGGACTAGCGCCCCGCGAGGGGGAGCTGTTTTTT.

This chain links TRBV11-3 with TRBJ2-1; the match to TRBD2 covers 10 bases. The CDR3 has 15 residues. J gave up 4 bases and V 5 bases, and 5 bases lay outside the gene matches. CDR1 is SGHNT, CDR2 YENEEA, per germline. The CDR3 is CASSLGLAVYNEQFF. DNA for the CDR3: TGTGCCAGCAGCCTCGGACTAGCGGTTTACAATGAGCAGTTCTTC. Full variable domain (missing parts from reference TRBV11-3 and TRBJ2-1): EAGVVQSPRYKIIEKKQPVAFWCNPISGHNTLYWYLQNLGQGPELLIRYENEEAVDDSQLPKDRFSAERLKGVDSTLKIQPAELGDSAVYLCASSLGLAVYNEQFFGPGTRLTVL.

V usage is TRBV19 and J usage is TRBJ2-1; 10 bases are shared with TRBD2. This CDR3 has 15 residues. The germline V gene has CDR1 LNHDA and CDR2 SQIVND (reference sequence). J lost 4 bases, V lost 7 bases, and 7 bases had no gene match. For the CDR3, the DNA is TGTGCCAGTATGGGAACTAGCGGGACTTACAATGAGCAGTTCTTC. Its translation: CASMGTSGTYNEQFF.

The chain joins TRBV5-6 to TRBJ2-7; D uncertain. CDR1 is SGHDT, CDR2 YYEEEE, per germline. With 0 bases removed from V and 0 bases from J, the gap between germline ends came to 4 bases. The CDR3 sequence is 13 residues long. The CDR3 loop reads CASSLENSYEQYF. The CDR3 DNA is TGTGCCAGCAGCTTGGAAAACTCCTACGAGCAGTACTTC.

The rearrangement joins TRBV11-1 to TRBJ2-1; D remains ambiguous. The germline CDR1 and CDR2 sequences are SGHAT and FQDESV (reference sequence). CDR3 length: 18 residues. Trimming stripped 2 bases from V and 0 bases from J, with 17 bases between. CDR3 in DNA: TGTGCCAGCAGCTTAAGGGAAGGATCCCTGAGCTCCTACAATGAGCAGTTCTTC. It specifies CASSLREGSLSSYNEQFF.